This T cell receptor beta chain was obtained from a study of tumor-infiltrating lymphocytes in localized non-small cell lung cancer. Study-level findings and limits: IM1 and IM2 tumors showed no difference in T-cell fraction.

In germline, CDR1 is SNHLY, CDR2 FYNNEI. Trimming stripped 2 bases from V and 5 bases from J, with 3 bases between. This CDR3 is 11 amino acids long. Clones were read by immunoSEQ multiplex PCR, and TCRdb kept only the in-frame ones, dropping some. The table has around 13,000 clones, approximately 83% seen once. In the case of this clone: What it binds is unknown.

The sequencing input was uninvolved lung tissue not adjacent to the tumor. The sequence derives from a human donor with non-small cell lung cancer. The rearrangement uses TRBV2 and TRBJ2-5; D gene uncertain. CDR3 sequence: CASSESETQYF. The CDR3 region has the DNA TGTGCCAGCAGTGAAAGTGAGACCCAGTACTTC.